This entry lists 31 T cell receptor beta chains sequenced from one sample in a study of regulatory T cells in long-lasting Graves disease. CDR3 regions were amplified by Arm-PCR using iRepertoire HTBI primers to build TCR beta libraries. TCRdb recomputed calls from the multiplex PCR reads with MiXCR, one row per CDR3 protein. The top ten clones hold 42% of a sample with 600,000 to 800,000 distinct CDR3 sequences, 25% to 35% of them seen once. Time point: persistent/refractory GD, antithyroid drugs over 5 years with positive TRAb. Making the TCR library involved RNA that had been extracted from PBMCs. Sequenced material: peripheral blood mononuclear cells (PBMCs), taken when the disease was refractory, from a patient treated with antithyroid drugs. The source is a female donor with Graves disease.

This chain connects TRBV11-2 to TRBJ1-4; no clear D gene. Germline assignment: CDR1 SGHAT and CDR2 FQNNGV. The V gene lost 0 bases and the J gene lost 9 bases, with 11 bases spanning the gap. This CDR3 is built from 14 residues. CDR3 DNA sequence: TGTGCCAGCAGCTTAGAAGAGACAAGAAAAAAACTGTTTTTT. Translation: CASSLEETRKKLFF.

This clonotype was observed a few times. The genes are TRBV20-1 and TRBJ2-7; tentatively, D is TRBD1 (6 bases). Per the germline V gene, CDR1 is DFQATT and CDR2 is SNEGSKA (reference sequence). V dropped 3 bases and J dropped 2 bases, with 20 bases sitting between them. This CDR3 is 16 amino acids long. In DNA form, the CDR3 reads TGCAGTGCTAGGATACTGAGGGGGACGGACCCCTACGAGCAGTACTTC. It yields the protein CSARILRGTDPYEQYF.

This sequence joins TRBV27 and TRBJ1-1, with D maybe TRBD1 (6 bases). CDR1 and CDR2 from the germline V gene are MNHEY and SMNVEV (reference sequence). The ends were cut back, 4 bases at V and 0 bases at J, with 15 bases in the middle. The CDR3 totals 16 residues. The CDR3 nucleotides are TGTGCCAGCAGTTCCCCACCCAGGGGCATGAACACTGAAGCTTTCTTT. Translated: CASSSPPRGMNTEAFF.

A note on this clonotype: A read error may be the cause here, since a much bigger clone is one base away. The V call is TRBV11-2, the J call TRBJ2-2, with TRBD2 matching 8 bases. CDR3 size: 18 residues. CDR1 and CDR2 from the germline V gene are SGHAT and FQNNGV. J lost 5 bases, V lost 7 bases, and 18 bases had no gene match. CDR3 loop: CASTRGGRRSTNTGELFF. CDR3 coding DNA: TGTGCCAGCACACGGGGGGGACGCCGCAGCACCAATACCGGGGAGCTGTTTTTT.

The rearrangement links TRBV3-1 to TRBJ2-7; 7 bases are shared with TRBD1. After removal of 3 bases from V and 2 bases from J, the junction contained 4 bases not matched to a gene. The CDR3 runs 14 residues. Germline V CDR1 and CDR2: LGHDT, YNNKEL (reference sequence). The CDR3 region has the DNA TGTGCCAGCAGCCATGCAGGACAGGCCTACGAGCAGTACTTC. This gives the protein CASSHAGQAYEQYF.

This clonotype was seen a handful of times. The chain is built from TRBV20-1 and TRBJ1-1, with D tentatively TRBD1 (6 bases). The V and J ends lost 5 bases and 4 bases respectively, with 11 bases between them. This CDR3 has 12 amino acids. Germline CDR1 reads DFQATT; CDR2 reads SNEGSKA (reference sequence). The CDR3 region is CSASPRGTEAFF. The CDR3 DNA reads as TGCAGTGCTTCCCCCAGGGGCACTGAAGCTTTCTTT.

The chain employs TRBV5-4 and TRBJ1-4; D not certain. V lost 4 bases and J lost 6, with 13 bases in between. The CDR3 loop spans 14 amino acids. Germline V gene data show CDR1 as SGHNT and CDR2 as YYREEE (reference sequence). CDR3 sequence: CASSDGMRDEKLFF. The DNA of the CDR3 is TGTGCCAGCAGCGACGGGATGAGGGATGAAAAACTGTTTTTT.

This clonotype was detected a few times. The chain couples TRBV28 to TRBJ1-3; a weak D match, TRBD1 (5 bases). The V gene's germline CDR1 is MDHEN and CDR2 SYDVKM. V gave up 1 base and J gave up 1 base, with 14 bases separating them. This CDR3 comprises 17 residues. CDR3 protein: CASSLFPGTESGNTIYF. The CDR3 DNA reads TGTGCCAGCAGTTTATTCCCGGGGACGGAGTCTGGAAACACCATATATTTT.

This clonotype was detected many times. The chain recombines TRBV28 with TRBJ1-2, with TRBD1 as a possible D gene (6 bases). Trimming took 5 bases from V and 8 from J, leaving 15 bases between them. Germline-derived CDR1 and CDR2 are MDHEN and SYDVKM. CDR3 length: 13 amino acids. The CDR3: CASSPTGNRGYTF. CDR3 sequence (DNA): TGTGCCAGCAGTCCCACAGGGAATCGGGGCTACACCTTC.

This clonotype came up a few times. This chain joins TRBV12-3 or TRBV12-4 and TRBJ1-5; D ambiguous. CDR3 size: 16 residues. V was pared by 6 bases and J by 5 bases, with 20 bases between. This CDR3 reads CASRPDPPRKYQPQHF. Here the CDR3 DNA reads TGTGCCAGCAGACCGGACCCGCCGAGAAAATATCAGCCCCAGCATTTT.

This clonotype was detected many times. This rearrangement joins TRBV2 to TRBJ2-1, with D tentatively TRBD2 (5 bases). The CDR3 spans 14 residues. The germline V and J ends were trimmed by 0 bases and 8 bases, with 11 bases remaining between them. CDR1 and CDR2 from the germline V gene are SNHLY and FYNNEI. CDR3 residues: CASSEALSGDEQFF. The CDR3 nucleotides read TGTGCCAGCAGTGAAGCGCTTTCCGGGGATGAGCAGTTCTTC.

Only a few counts were recorded for this clonotype. This chain uses TRBV3-1 with TRBJ2-7; no clear D gene. This CDR3 has 13 residues. V lost 1 base and J lost 1, with 5 bases in between. Per germline, CDR1 LGHDT and CDR2 YNNKEL (reference sequence). This CDR3 reads CASSQVPSYEQYF. CDR3 sequence (DNA): TGTGCCAGCAGCCAAGTCCCTTCCTACGAGCAGTACTTC.

This clonotype occurred a few times. The CDR3 DNA sequence: TGTGCCAGCACCGGGATATTATCTTCACCCCTCCACTTT. As protein: CASTGILSSPLHF. The chain uses TRBV12-3 or TRBV12-4 and TRBJ1-6, with D unresolved. The CDR3 contains 13 residues. V shed 7 bases and J shed 9 bases, with 13 bases lying between them.

The chain is built from TRBV28 and TRBJ1-4, with D hard to call. The CDR3 covers 14 residues. The V and J ends lost 3 bases and 8 bases respectively, with 13 bases between them. Germline V gene data show CDR1 as MDHEN and CDR2 as SYDVKM. As DNA, the CDR3 is TGTGCCAGCAGTTTTAAGCCCTCGCAGGAAAAACTGTTTTTT. Translated: CASSFKPSQEKLFF.

This chain links TRBV20-1 with TRBJ1-2; unclear D gene. The CDR3 contains 14 residues. The germline CDR1 and CDR2 sequences are DFQATT and SNEGSKA (reference sequence). V gave up 0 bases and J gave up 7 bases, with 15 bases separating them. CDR3 DNA: TGCAGTGCTAGAGATCCCGGCGAGATCTCTGGCTACACCTTC. It yields the protein CSARDPGEISGYTF.

This rearrangement joins TRBV29-1 to TRBJ2-1, with 10 bases lining up with TRBD2. CDR1 is SQVTM and CDR2 is ANQGSEA in the germline V gene. Germline trimming cut 3 bases from V and 7 bases from J; bases unmatched to any gene: 9. The CDR3 runs 15 residues. CDR3 bases: TGCAGCGTTGACCAGCGGGAGGGCCTCGGGAATGAGCAGTTCTTC. This encodes CSVDQREGLGNEQFF.

The sample holds a few counts of this clonotype. J is TRBJ1-2 and V is TRBV5-8, with D maybe TRBD1 (6 bases). This CDR3 region has 12 residues. Trimming took 7 bases from V and 2 from J, leaving 9 bases between them. Germline V gene data show CDR1 as SGHTS and CDR2 as YDEGEE. The CDR3 nucleotides are TGTGCCAGCGGACAGTCGAACTATGGCTACACCTTC. The encoded protein is CASGQSNYGYTF.

Concerning this clonotype: Since no conserved phenylalanine or tryptophan closes the CDR3, a read error is the likely cause. This chain links TRBV20-1 with TRBJ2-7; D unclear. With 2 bases removed from V and 0 bases from J, the gap between germline ends came to 8 bases. The CDR3 consists of 13 residues. Germline V gene lookup returns CDR1 DFQATT and CDR2 SNEGSKA (reference sequence). CDR3 sequence (DNA): TGCAGTGCTAGACTACCACGCTCCTACGAGCAGTACCTC. Protein: CSARLPRSYEQYL.

This chain links TRBV19 with TRBJ1-4, with D tentatively TRBD1 (5 bases). Per germline, CDR1 LNHDA and CDR2 SQIVND (reference sequence). The V end was cut by 4 bases, the J end by 7 bases, with 16 bases between. CDR3 size: 15 residues. CDR3: CASSTFGHSSEKLFF. For the CDR3, the DNA is TGTGCCAGTAGTACCTTCGGACATTCATCTGAAAAACTGTTTTTT. Full variable domain (outside the CDR3, taken from reference TRBV19 and TRBJ1-4): DGGITQSPKYLFRKEGQNVTLSCEQNLNHDAMYWYRQDPGQGLRLIYYSQIVNDFQKGDIAEGYSVSREKKESFPLTVTSAQKNPTAFYLCASSTFGHSSEKLFFGSGTQLSVL.

The chain uses TRBV6-1 and TRBJ2-7; 12 nucleotides line up with TRBD1. Germline CDR1 is MNHNS and CDR2 is SASEGT. The CDR3 contains 16 residues. The trim removed 5 bases at V and 6 bases at J, leaving 11 bases unmatched. The CDR3 sequence is CASSTQGQGATGEQYF. Here the CDR3 DNA reads TGTGCCAGCAGTACGCAGGGACAGGGGGCAACTGGCGAGCAGTACTTC.

The table lists this clonotype with many counts. The rearrangement joins TRBV6-5 to TRBJ1-1; TRBD1 matches 8 bases. The CDR3 spans 17 residues. Germline CDR1 MNHEY, CDR2 SVGAGI. The ends lost 4 bases at V and 4 bases at J; junction bases unmatched: 14. The CDR3 region has the DNA TGTGCCAGCAGTTCGACGACAGGGGCTGGGCGCGGCACTGAAGCTTTCTTT. Amino acid sequence: CASSSTTGAGRGTEAFF.

The chain joins TRBV12-3 or TRBV12-4 to TRBJ2-7, with 7 nucleotides matching TRBD2. V shed 7 bases and J 5 bases; nucleotides not matched to a gene: 14. This CDR3 is built from 15 residues. The CDR3 DNA follows: TGTGCCAGCACCACTGGGGGAGGGCTTTGGAACGAGCAGTACTTC. Translation: CASTTGGGLWNEQYF.

This chain connects TRBV29-1 to TRBJ2-7, with 9 bases lining up with TRBD1. CDR1 is SQVTM and CDR2 is ANQGSEA in the germline V gene. This CDR3 is 12 amino acids long. V gave up 6 bases and J gave up 0 bases; unmatched junction bases: 0. The CDR3 region has the DNA TGCAGCGTACAGGGGGCCTCCTACGAGCAGTACTTC. Translating it yields CSVQGASYEQYF.

V gene TRBV6-1 combines with J gene TRBJ2-5; 9 bases align to TRBD1. This CDR3 has 13 amino acids. V trimming: 10 bases; J trimming: 4 bases; junction bases outside the gene matches: 7. Germline assignment: CDR1 MNHNS and CDR2 SASEGT. CDR3 sequence (DNA): TGTGCCACCGGGACAGGGCACGGAGAGACCCAGTACTTC. Encoded protein: CATGTGHGETQYF.

This clonotype showed up just a few times. The chain couples TRBV25-1 to TRBJ1-1, with D possibly matching TRBD1 (5 bases). This CDR3 is built from 17 residues. Trimming cost V 1 base and J 5 bases, with 20 bases left between them. In germline, CDR1 is MGHDK, CDR2 SYGVNS. CDR3 nucleotides: TGTGCCAGCAGTGAATCGGGATTGGGACTCCTGGTGACTGAAGCTTTCTTT. Amino acid sequence: CASSESGLGLLVTEAFF.

This chain links TRBV2 with TRBJ2-3; the D is unclear. This CDR3 contains 16 residues. Germline lookup yields CDR1 SNHLY and CDR2 FYNNEI. V lost 2 bases, J lost 0 bases, and 12 bases lay in between. The CDR3 DNA reads as TGTGCCAGCAGTGAATCGGTTTCCGGGAGCACAGATACGCAGTATTTT. Translation gives CASSESVSGSTDTQYF.

This clonotype came up many times. Germline is not matched at one junction end, which may reflect a read error. This chain uses TRBV20-1 with TRBJ2-5; 11 nucleotides line up with TRBD2. The CDR3 is made up of 15 amino acids. In germline, CDR1 is DFQATT, CDR2 SNEGSKA (reference sequence). CDR3 in amino acids: CSARVAGGWSETQYF. Here the CDR3 DNA reads TGCAGTGCGAGAGTAGCGGGAGGGTGGTCAGAGACCCAGTACTTC.

Many counts were recorded for this clonotype. The genes are TRBV11-1 and TRBJ1-1; D uncertain. The CDR3 spans 14 residues. Per the germline V gene, CDR1 is SGHAT and CDR2 is FQDESV (reference sequence). Trimming shortened V by 4 bases and J by 1 base, and 10 bases separated the two germline ends. This chain's CDR3 is CASSSDLKNTEAFF. DNA of the CDR3: TGTGCCAGCAGCTCGGACCTAAAGAACACTGAAGCTTTCTTT.

This clonotype has only a few counts. The rearrangement uses TRBV2 and TRBJ1-5; TRBD1 is a possible D gene (6 bases). The CDR3 is 16 amino acids. Germline V lookup: CDR1 SNHLY, CDR2 FYNNEI. Trimming took off 6 bases at V and 4 bases at J, with 19 bases between the two ends. CDR3 DNA: TGTGCCAGCAGACTTGGGACAACGAGTAGAAATCAGCCCCAGCATTTT. Translation: CASRLGTTSRNQPQHF.

This clonotype was seen repeatedly, ten times or more. The chain combines TRBV12-3 or TRBV12-4 with TRBJ1-5; D not resolved. Trimming cost V 2 bases and J 4 bases, with 18 bases left between them. The length of the CDR3 is 17 residues. Here the CDR3 DNA reads TGTGCCAGCAGTTTAATCGTTGGAGGGCGATCTAATCAGCCCCAGCATTTT. It codes for CASSLIVGGRSNQPQHF.

V and J are TRBV20-1 and TRBJ1-1; a weak D match, TRBD1 (5 bases). The CDR3 totals 15 residues. CDR1 is DFQATT, CDR2 SNEGSKA, per germline (reference sequence). The V end lost 0 bases, the J end lost 2 bases, and 13 bases lay between the germline ends. CDR3 sequence (DNA): TGCAGTGCTAGAGAATTTGGCAGGGTAAACACTGAAGCTTTCTTT. Protein sequence: CSAREFGRVNTEAFF.